The 27 T cell receptor beta chains given below trace back to one sample, sequenced in a study of cytomegalovirus exposure and HLA in healthy donors. Assay used: immunoSEQ multiplex PCR; TCRdb lists only in-frame clones, some missing. This table has 120,000 or so clones, around 88% appearing once. Sequenced: PBMCs. The receptors stem from a man aged 18 to 29 in good health and CMV-seronegative.

The J gene is TRBJ1-1, the V gene TRBV7-9; D perhaps matches TRBD1 (6 bases). The CDR3 runs 16 residues. Germline loops: CDR1 SEHNR, CDR2 FQNEAQ (reference sequence). Trimming took off 1 base at V and 0 bases at J, with 12 bases between the two ends. The CDR3 bases are TGTGCCAGCAGCTTAGTAACAGGGACTATGAACACTGAAGCTTTCTTT. Its translation is CASSLVTGTMNTEAFF.

V gene TRBV28 combines with J gene TRBJ1-4; D unresolved. V was clipped by 6 bases and J by 8 bases, with 19 bases between them. CDR1 MDHEN and CDR2 SYDVKM come from the germline V gene. The CDR3 totals 15 residues. The CDR3 sequence: CASSQDFQGKEKLFF. The CDR3 coding sequence is TGTGCCAGCAGCCAGGACTTCCAAGGGAAAGAAAAACTGTTTTTT. The whole variable domain, remainder taken from reference TRBV28 and TRBJ1-4, is DVKVTQSSRYLVKRTGEKVFLECVQDMDHENMFWYRQDPGLGLRLIYFSYDVKMKEKGDIPEGYSVSREKKERFSLILESASTNQTSMYLCASSQDFQGKEKLFFGSGTQLSVL.

A few counts support this clone. The CDR3 DNA reads TGTGCCAGCAGCCGGGGGAGTAGCAATCAGCCCCAGCATTTT. It yields the protein CASSRGSSNQPQHF. The gene calls are TRBV6-5 and TRBJ1-5, with D maybe TRBD1 (5 bases). Germline values: CDR1 MNHEY, CDR2 SVGAGI. The V and J ends lost 6 bases and 0 bases respectively, with 9 bases between them. This CDR3 is 14 amino acids long.

This chain joins TRBV28 and TRBJ1-4; 8 positions match TRBD1. V gave up 6 bases and J gave up 6 bases; unmatched junction bases: 6. This CDR3 region has 14 residues. In germline, CDR1 is MDHEN, CDR2 SYDVKM. CDR3 sequence (DNA): TGTGCCAGCAGCCTACAGGGGGTTGATGAAAAACTGTTTTTT. Protein sequence: CASSLQGVDEKLFF. Looking up the rest from reference TRBV28 and TRBJ1-4 gives the full variable domain: DVKVTQSSRYLVKRTGEKVFLECVQDMDHENMFWYRQDPGLGLRLIYFSYDVKMKEKGDIPEGYSVSREKKERFSLILESASTNQTSMYLCASSLQGVDEKLFFGSGTQLSVL.

The gene calls are TRBV5-4 and TRBJ2-1; D possibly corresponds to TRBD1 (5 bases). V lost 0 bases, J lost 0 bases, and 7 bases lay in between. CDR1 and CDR2 from the germline V gene are SGHNT and YYREEE (reference sequence). The CDR3 has 15 residues. The CDR3 bases are TGTGCCAGCAGCTTGGGTCAGGGCTCCTACAATGAGCAGTTCTTC. Translated, it gives CASSLGQGSYNEQFF.

This chain uses TRBV28 with TRBJ1-3, with TRBD1 matching 12 bases. With 2 bases clipped from V and 0 bases from J, the junction kept 5 bases outside the gene matches. The CDR3 runs 18 residues. Germline CDR1 MDHEN, CDR2 SYDVKM. The chain's CDR3 is CASSLAGQGAFSGNTIYF. CDR3 in DNA: TGTGCCAGCAGTTTAGCGGGACAGGGGGCTTTCTCTGGAAACACCATATATTTT.

The CDR3 bases are TGTGCCAGCAGTTTGGGCATTAACACCGGGAAGACCCAGTACTTC. Protein: CASSLGINTGKTQYF. The J gene is TRBJ2-5, the V gene TRBV28; D may be TRBD2 (5 bases). This CDR3 comprises 15 residues. Germline lookup yields CDR1 MDHEN and CDR2 SYDVKM. Trimming took off 3 bases at V and 6 bases at J, with 17 bases between the two ends. Combining the CDR3 with reference TRBV28 and TRBJ2-5 gives the whole variable domain DVKVTQSSRYLVKRTGEKVFLECVQDMDHENMFWYRQDPGLGLRLIYFSYDVKMKEKGDIPEGYSVSREKKERFSLILESASTNQTSMYLCASSLGINTGKTQYFGPGTRLLVL.

The J gene is TRBJ2-3, the V gene TRBV4-1; D not certain. V was clipped by 2 bases and J by 2 bases, with 2 bases between them. The CDR3 covers 12 residues. Germline V gene sequence: CDR1 MGHRA, CDR2 YSYEKL. CDR3 sequence reads: CASSQHTDTQYF. Here the CDR3 DNA reads TGCGCCAGCAGCCAACACACAGATACGCAGTATTTT.

This clone has a handful of counts. The chain is built from TRBV10-3 and TRBJ1-5, with 9 bases matching TRBD1. The CDR3 loop spans 15 amino acids. V gave up 6 bases and J gave up 3 bases; unmatched junction bases: 6. CDR1 is ENHRY, CDR2 SYGVKD, per germline. CDR3 sequence reads: CAIRPGQGTNQPQHF. The CDR3 nucleotides read TGTGCCATCAGACCGGGACAGGGCACCAATCAGCCCCAGCATTTT.

The rearrangement links TRBV19 to TRBJ1-3; D not resolved. Trimming left V 7 bases short and J 0 bases short, with 16 bases between. Germline V gene data show CDR1 as LNHDA and CDR2 as SQIVND (reference sequence). The CDR3 extends over 16 amino acids. The DNA of the CDR3 is TGTGCCAGTATCGGAGCGGCACACCGCTCTGGAAACACCATATATTTT. Its translation is CASIGAAHRSGNTIYF.

This chain connects TRBV6-5 to TRBJ2-7, with D perhaps matching TRBD2 (6 bases). CDR1 MNHEY and CDR2 SVGAGI come from the germline V gene. CDR3 size: 15 residues. V lost 5 bases to trimming and J lost 2 bases, with 16 bases between them. This chain's CDR3 is CASSGGGIRTYEQYF. Here the CDR3 DNA reads TGTGCCAGCAGTGGGGGAGGAATTCGTACCTACGAGCAGTACTTC.

This chain links TRBV27 with TRBJ2-7; TRBD2 aligns across 9 bases. The CDR3 runs to 14 residues. Trimming cost V 4 bases and J 2 bases; bases outside gene matches: 3. Germline V CDR1 and CDR2: MNHEY, SMNVEV (reference sequence). The CDR3 nucleotides are TGTGCCAGCAGTTCGTTAGCGGGAGCCTACGAGCAGTACTTC. This sequence encodes CASSSLAGAYEQYF.

The chain couples TRBV11-2 to TRBJ2-1; 7 bases match TRBD2. Germline V gene data show CDR1 as SGHAT and CDR2 as FQNNGV. This CDR3 is 16 amino acids long. V dropped 6 bases and J dropped 4; count of bases not matched to a gene: 12. For the CDR3, the DNA is TGTGCCAGCAGAGGCAGCGGGGCACACACTTACAATGAGCAGTTCTTC. The encoded protein is CASRGSGAHTYNEQFF.

This rearrangement joins TRBV18 to TRBJ1-6; maybe TRBD1 (5 bases). V lost 5 bases, J lost 6 bases, and 17 bases lay in between. The CDR3 is 16 amino acids. Germline V gene sequence: CDR1 KGHSH, CDR2 LQKENI. This CDR3 is CASSANSGLPNSPLHF. CDR3 in DNA: TGTGCCAGCTCAGCCAATTCAGGGTTGCCTAATTCACCCCTCCACTTT.

In its sample, this clone was seen a few times. The J gene is TRBJ2-7, the V gene TRBV28; tentative D call: TRBD1 (5 bases). Trimming pared 1 base from V and 6 bases from J, leaving 13 bases between. This CDR3 spans 14 amino acids. CDR1 is MDHEN, CDR2 SYDVKM, per germline. CDR3 loop: CASSLSAAGREQYF. The CDR3 DNA sequence: TGTGCCAGCAGTTTATCGGCGGCAGGGCGCGAGCAGTACTTC.

The chain employs TRBV27 and TRBJ2-2, with a tentative D call TRBD2 (6 bases). Germline V gene lookup returns CDR1 MNHEY and CDR2 SMNVEV (reference sequence). V lost 3 bases and J lost 5, with 16 bases in between. This CDR3 contains 16 residues. The CDR3 DNA reads TGTGCCAGCAGTTTTCGTGGGAGGCCGGGAACCGGGGAGCTGTTTTTT. Translation: CASSFRGRPGTGELFF.

V and J are TRBV7-9 and TRBJ2-3; 8 positions match TRBD1. CDR3 length equals 14 residues. CDR1 is SEHNR and CDR2 is FQNEAQ in the germline V gene (reference sequence). Unmatched junction bases numbered 9, after V lost 7 bases and J lost 6 bases. DNA of the CDR3: TGTGCCAGCACCAGACCGGACAGGGTTGATACGCAGTATTTT. Protein product: CASTRPDRVDTQYF.

The J gene is TRBJ2-1, the V gene TRBV11-3; TRBD2 matches at 7 bases. V trimming: 5 bases; J trimming: 8 bases; junction bases outside the gene matches: 15. This CDR3 comprises 16 residues. CDR1 is SGHNT, CDR2 YENEEA, per germline. The DNA for the CDR3 is TGTGCCAGCAGCGACACCCCGGGGAGCGGGATCGATGAGCAGTTCTTC. The encoded protein is CASSDTPGSGIDEQFF.

V is TRBV9 and J is TRBJ1-4; maybe TRBD1 (6 bases). V lost 4 bases and J lost 4, with 14 bases in between. Germline CDR1 reads SGDLS; CDR2 reads YYNGEE. This CDR3 has 15 amino acids. In nucleotides, the CDR3 is TGTGCCAGCAGCTCCCAGGGGCGGGTTAATGAAAAACTGTTTTTT. It translates to CASSSQGRVNEKLFF.

This rearrangement joins TRBV18 to TRBJ2-7; TRBD1 matches 7 bases. The germline V gene encodes CDR1 KGHSH and CDR2 LQKENI. V dropped 3 bases and J dropped 7; count of bases not matched to a gene: 9. The CDR3 has 14 amino acids. The DNA for the CDR3 is TGTGCCAGCTCACCGACAACAGGGGAAAGGGAGCAGTACTTC. Its protein is CASSPTTGEREQYF. Full variable domain (rest looked up from reference TRBV18 and TRBJ2-7): NAGVMQNPRHLVRRRGQEARLRCSPMKGHSHVYWYRQLPEEGLKFMVYLQKENIIDESGMPKERFSAEFPKEGPSILRIQQVVRGDSAAYFCASSPTTGEREQYFGPGTRLTVT.

The chain combines TRBV6-1 with TRBJ2-7, with D perhaps matching TRBD1 (5 bases). The CDR3 has 17 residues. Germline V gives CDR1 MNHNS, CDR2 SASEGT. With 2 bases removed from V and 2 bases from J, the gap between germline ends came to 19 bases. CDR3 amino acids: CASSEIHLGQPAYEQYF. CDR3 nucleotides: TGTGCCAGCAGTGAAATCCATCTGGGGCAGCCTGCCTACGAGCAGTACTTC.

This chain links TRBV7-2 with TRBJ2-7; tentatively, D is TRBD1 (5 bases). CDR3 size: 13 residues. V gave up 0 bases and J gave up 6 bases, with 9 bases separating them. CDR1 is SGHTA and CDR2 is FQGNSA in the germline V gene. This CDR3 is CASSLARAREQYF. The CDR3 nucleotides read TGTGCCAGCAGCTTAGCCAGGGCCCGCGAGCAGTACTTC.

In this sample, this clone turned up once. The chain has TRBV5-4 and TRBJ2-2; D might be TRBD1 (5 bases). The V gene's germline CDR1 is SGHNT and CDR2 YYREEE (reference sequence). The CDR3 covers 16 residues. Trimming took off 1 base at V and 0 bases at J, with 10 bases between the two ends. The CDR3 is CASSLFRGSNTGELFF. Written as DNA, the CDR3 is TGTGCCAGCAGCTTGTTTAGGGGTTCGAACACCGGGGAGCTGTTTTTT. Full variable domain (missing parts from reference TRBV5-4 and TRBJ2-2): ETGVTQSPTHLIKTRGQQVTLRCSSQSGHNTVSWYQQALGQGPQFIFQYYREEENGRGNFPPRFSGLQFPNYSSELNVNALELDDSALYLCASSLFRGSNTGELFFGEGSRLTVL.

The chain combines TRBV27 with TRBJ1-1; a possible D gene is TRBD1 (6 bases). Germline CDR1 and CDR2: MNHEY and SMNVEV (reference sequence). Trimming took 4 bases from V and 3 from J, leaving 9 bases between them. CDR3 size: 13 residues. CDR3 DNA: TGTGCCAGCAGTTATGGGGGCGACACTGAAGCTTTCTTT. Protein product: CASSYGGDTEAFF.

The CDR3 protein is CASSQGTGDGNTIYF. CDR3 nucleotides: TGCGCCAGCAGCCAGGGGACAGGGGATGGAAACACCATATATTTT. V usage is TRBV4-3 and J usage is TRBJ1-3, with 10 bases matching TRBD1. From germline, CDR1 is LGHNA and CDR2 YSLEER. This CDR3 is 15 amino acids long. The trim removed 3 bases at V and 3 bases at J, leaving 2 bases unmatched.

V and J are TRBV28 and TRBJ2-3; TRBD1 aligns across 8 bases. The CDR3 totals 14 residues. Looked up from germline, CDR1 is MDHEN and CDR2 is SYDVKM. J gave up 2 bases and V 6 bases, and 4 bases lay outside the gene matches. The CDR3 spells CASSPGQVTDTQYF. CDR3 nucleotides: TGTGCCAGCAGCCCGGGACAGGTCACAGATACGCAGTATTTT.

J is TRBJ2-1 and V is TRBV5-1; 12 positions match TRBD2. CDR1 SGHRS and CDR2 YFSETQ come from the germline V gene. The CDR3 has 16 amino acids. With 2 bases clipped from V and 4 bases from J, the junction kept 4 bases outside the gene matches. The CDR3 protein is CASSFTSGGRYNEQFF. As DNA, the CDR3 is TGCGCCAGCAGCTTTACTAGCGGGGGGCGTTACAATGAGCAGTTCTTC.